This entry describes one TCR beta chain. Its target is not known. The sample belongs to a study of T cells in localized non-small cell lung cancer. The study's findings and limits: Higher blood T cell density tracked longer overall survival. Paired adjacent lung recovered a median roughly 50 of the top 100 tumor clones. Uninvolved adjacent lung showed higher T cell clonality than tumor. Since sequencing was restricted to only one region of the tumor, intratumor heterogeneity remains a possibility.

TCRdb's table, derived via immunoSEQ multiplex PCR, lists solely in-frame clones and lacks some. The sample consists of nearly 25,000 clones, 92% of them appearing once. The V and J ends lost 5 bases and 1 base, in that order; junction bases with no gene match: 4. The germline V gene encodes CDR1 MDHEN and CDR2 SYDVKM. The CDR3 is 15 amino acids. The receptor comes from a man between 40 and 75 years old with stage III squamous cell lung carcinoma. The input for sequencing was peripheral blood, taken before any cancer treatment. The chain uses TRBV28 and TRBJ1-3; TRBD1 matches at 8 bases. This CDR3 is CASSRTGGSGNTIYF. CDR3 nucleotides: TGTGCCAGCAGTCGCACAGGGGGATCTGGAAACACCATATATTTT. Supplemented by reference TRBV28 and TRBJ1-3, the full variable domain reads DVKVTQSSRYLVKRTGEKVFLECVQDMDHENMFWYRQDPGLGLRLIYFSYDVKMKEKGDIPEGYSVSREKKERFSLILESASTNQTSMYLCASSRTGGSGNTIYFGEGSWLTVV.